The 31 T cell receptor beta chains below were found in one sample sequenced in a study of T cell responses to AZD1222 COVID-19 vaccine. Only in-frame clones appear in the TCRdb table, and some are missing; sequencing was by immunoSEQ multiplex PCR. The data show some 180,000 clones, 80% to 90% seen once. The sequences come from peripheral blood, collected on day 0 of AZD1222 vaccination. Receptor source: an adult in good health.

The rearrangement joins TRBV6-2 or TRBV6-3 to TRBJ2-7; D is undetermined. Looked up from germline, CDR1 is MNHEY and CDR2 is SVGEGT. Trimming shortened V by 4 bases and J by 5 bases, and 9 bases separated the two germline ends. The CDR3 has 12 amino acids. The CDR3 sequence is CASSSTGNEQYF. The DNA of the CDR3 is TGTGCCAGCAGTTCGACTGGGAACGAGCAGTACTTC.

The chain uses TRBV27 and TRBJ1-6; 7 nucleotides agree with TRBD1. In germline, CDR1 is MNHEY, CDR2 SMNVEV (reference sequence). V lost 2 bases and J lost 6; bases outside the gene matches: 4. The CDR3 spans 15 residues. Here the CDR3 DNA reads TGTGCCAGCAGTTTAGGGACAGAACTTAATTCACCCCTCCACTTT. This gives the protein CASSLGTELNSPLHF.

The chain has TRBV6-5 and TRBJ1-2; D is undetermined. The ends were cut back, 1 base at V and 8 bases at J, with 5 bases in the middle. Germline assignment: CDR1 MNHEY and CDR2 SVGAGI. The CDR3 runs to 11 residues. The CDR3 DNA reads as TGTGCCAGCAGTTACTACGGGGGCTACACCTTC. Its translation: CASSYYGGYTF.

This chain links TRBV7-9 with TRBJ1-1, with TRBD1 as a possible D gene (5 bases). The CDR3 is 15 residues long. Trimming took off 5 bases at V and 6 bases at J, with 19 bases between the two ends. Per germline, CDR1 SEHNR and CDR2 FQNEAQ (reference sequence). This CDR3 is CASSAGEGLGAEAFF. The CDR3 DNA follows: TGTGCCAGCAGCGCCGGAGAGGGGCTGGGCGCTGAAGCTTTCTTT.

The chain recombines TRBV28 with TRBJ2-7; D may be TRBD1 or TRBD2 (5 bases each). Germline CDR1 reads MDHEN; CDR2 reads SYDVKM. The V end was cut by 2 bases, the J end by 7 bases, with 15 bases between. The CDR3 spans 14 residues. CDR3 nucleotides: TGTGCCAGCAGTTTACCCTTGGGGACGGGAGAGCAGTACTTC. This encodes CASSLPLGTGEQYF.

The genes are TRBV19 and TRBJ1-4, with D maybe TRBD1 (5 bases). The V gene's germline CDR1 is LNHDA and CDR2 SQIVND (reference sequence). This CDR3 contains 17 residues. The V end was cut by 7 bases, the J end by 8 bases, with 26 bases between. CDR3: CASNFPPMMGTGEKLFF. The CDR3 coding sequence is TGTGCCAGTAATTTCCCCCCCATGATGGGGACTGGGGAAAAACTGTTTTTT.

This clone was seen more than once but under ten times. The chain links TRBV28 to TRBJ1-6; a weak D match, TRBD1 (5 bases). Trimming removed 6 bases at V and 9 bases at J, with 21 bases between. The CDR3 extends over 16 amino acids. In germline, CDR1 is MDHEN, CDR2 SYDVKM. CDR3 sequence: CASSPTSQGSRSPLHF. The CDR3 coding sequence is TGTGCCAGCAGCCCAACTAGCCAGGGCTCACGTTCACCCCTCCACTTT.

This chain uses TRBV7-9 with TRBJ1-2; a weak D match, TRBD1 (6 bases). The germline gives CDR1 SEHNR, CDR2 FQNEAQ (reference sequence). The V end was cut by 5 bases, the J end by 4 bases, with 20 bases between. This CDR3 spans 16 amino acids. CDR3 DNA: TGTGCCAGCAGCGCAAGCGGTACCAGGGGTAGCTATGGCTACACCTTC. Amino acids: CASSASGTRGSYGYTF. Complete variable domain (other parts from reference TRBV7-9 and TRBJ1-2): DTGVSQNPRHKITKRGQNVTFRCDPISEHNRLYWYRQTLGQGPEFLTYFQNEAQLEKSRLLSDRFSAERPKGSFSTLEIQRTEQGDSAMYLCASSASGTRGSYGYTFGSGTRLTVV.

The V gene is TRBV5-4, the J gene TRBJ2-5, with a weak D call TRBD2 (5 bases). CDR3 length equals 13 residues. Germline loops: CDR1 SGHNT, CDR2 YYREEE (reference sequence). V was shortened by 2 bases and J by 5 bases, with 10 bases between the two germline ends. The CDR3 DNA is TGTGCCAGCAGCTTTCTAGCCGTGGAGACCCAGTACTTC. Translated, it gives CASSFLAVETQYF.

The genes are TRBV5-1 and TRBJ2-1; D is undetermined. Trimming pared 2 bases from V and 3 bases from J, leaving 9 bases between. The CDR3 runs to 14 residues. CDR1 is SGHRS, CDR2 YFSETQ, per germline. The chain's CDR3 is CASSFNPYYNEQFF. CDR3 nucleotide sequence: TGCGCCAGCAGCTTTAATCCCTACTACAATGAGCAGTTCTTC.

This chain links TRBV2 with TRBJ1-4, with a possible D match to TRBD1 (5 bases). The ends were cut back, 10 bases at V and 7 bases at J, with 13 bases in the middle. The CDR3 is 12 residues long. CDR1 and CDR2 from the germline V gene are SNHLY and FYNNEI. CDR3: CATRQTSEKLFF. DNA of the CDR3: TGTGCCACCAGACAGACTTCTGAAAAACTGTTTTTT.

The chain is built from TRBV2 and TRBJ1-3; D is possibly TRBD1 (5 bases). The V and J ends lost 11 bases and 2 bases respectively, with 25 bases between them. Per the germline V gene, CDR1 is SNHLY and CDR2 is FYNNEI. The CDR3 runs 17 residues. In DNA form, the CDR3 reads TGTGCCCTCCACCCGACAGACTCCCGTGTGGCTGGAAACACCATATATTTT. Translated, it gives CALHPTDSRVAGNTIYF.

The CDR3 protein is CASSQGQGTRTDTQYF. As DNA, the CDR3 is TGTGCCAGCAGCCAAGGACAGGGTACTCGCACAGATACGCAGTATTTT. The chain recombines TRBV3-1 (or the pseudogene TRBV3-2) with TRBJ2-3; 7 nucleotides align to TRBD1. The junction had 5 bases not matched to a gene; V was cut back by 1 base and J by 1 base. This CDR3 has 16 residues. The germline V gene has CDR1 LGHDT and CDR2 YNNKEL (reference sequence).

V gene TRBV11-2 combines with J gene TRBJ1-2; 7 bases agree with TRBD1. The CDR3 length is 14 residues. V lost 6 bases and J lost 4; bases outside the gene matches: 8. Germline values: CDR1 SGHAT, CDR2 FQNNGV. The CDR3 DNA reads as TGTGCCAGCAGACTTAGACAGGGCTTCTATGGCTACACCTTC. As protein: CASRLRQGFYGYTF.

V usage is TRBV7-9 and J usage is TRBJ2-5; possible D gene TRBD2, 6 bases. Trimming removed 1 base at V and 2 bases at J, with 14 bases between. Germline V gene lookup returns CDR1 SEHNR and CDR2 FQNEAQ (reference sequence). This CDR3 is built from 16 residues. The DNA for the CDR3 is TGTGCCAGCAGCTTAGTGGGGGGATCCGGACAAGAGACCCAGTACTTC. Protein product: CASSLVGGSGQETQYF.

The chain couples TRBV19 to TRBJ2-1, with D possibly being TRBD2 (6 bases). CDR1 is LNHDA and CDR2 is SQIVND in the germline V gene (reference sequence). Trimming cost V 3 bases and J 4 bases, with 7 bases left between them. This CDR3 contains 13 residues. The CDR3 coding sequence is TGTGCCAGTAGTATTGGGGGGTACAATGAGCAGTTCTTC. Amino acids: CASSIGGYNEQFF. The complete variable domain, with remaining parts taken from reference TRBV19 and TRBJ2-1, reads DGGITQSPKYLFRKEGQNVTLSCEQNLNHDAMYWYRQDPGQGLRLIYYSQIVNDFQKGDIAEGYSVSREKKESFPLTVTSAQKNPTAFYLCASSIGGYNEQFFGPGTRLTVL.

The rearrangement uses TRBV11-2 and TRBJ2-2; D not resolved. Trimming took 6 bases from V and 7 from J, leaving 12 bases between them. The CDR3 spans 13 residues. CDR1 is SGHAT, CDR2 FQNNGV, per germline. CDR3 sequence (DNA): TGTGCCAGCAGACTTACGATTATCGGGGAGCTGTTTTTT. As protein: CASRLTIIGELFF.

The chain employs TRBV11-3 and TRBJ2-2; D is possibly TRBD2 (5 bases). Per germline, CDR1 SGHNT and CDR2 YENEEA. The V end was cut by 0 bases, the J end by 4 bases, with 24 bases between. This CDR3 region has 20 residues. CDR3 nucleotides: TGTGCCAGCAGCTTAGATTCGTTGGAGTATTCGCGGGTTGGCACCGGGGAGCTGTTTTTT. It specifies CASSLDSLEYSRVGTGELFF.

The chain has TRBV28 and TRBJ1-2, with a possible D match to TRBD1 (6 bases). Germline lookup yields CDR1 MDHEN and CDR2 SYDVKM. Trimming stripped 2 bases from V and 6 bases from J, with 16 bases between. This CDR3 contains 15 residues. The CDR3: CASSLAGGAFNGYTF. The CDR3 nucleotides are TGTGCCAGCAGTTTAGCGGGGGGCGCTTTTAATGGCTACACCTTC.

The chain joins TRBV5-6 to TRBJ1-2; a weak D match, TRBD1 (5 bases). The V end lost 0 bases, the J end lost 0 bases, and 15 bases lay between the germline ends. This CDR3 has 17 amino acids. The V gene's germline CDR1 is SGHDT and CDR2 YYEEEE. CDR3 in amino acids: CASSLAPGPQANYGYTF. DNA of the CDR3: TGTGCCAGCAGCTTGGCCCCAGGGCCTCAGGCTAACTATGGCTACACCTTC.

This chain links TRBV2 with TRBJ1-1, with TRBD1 identical over 7 bases. This CDR3 is built from 17 residues. The V and J ends lost 0 bases and 4 bases, in that order; junction bases with no gene match: 11. CDR1 SNHLY and CDR2 FYNNEI come from the germline V gene. The CDR3 reads CASSEAKQGPFGTEAFF. The CDR3 nucleotides read TGTGCCAGCAGTGAAGCCAAACAGGGGCCCTTCGGCACTGAAGCTTTCTTT.

The CDR3 DNA sequence: TGTGCCAGCAGTGCCCGTTCCCGGGACAAGGGCCTCATTCGGTATTACGAGCAGTACTTC. This encodes CASSARSRDKGLIRYYEQYF. This chain joins TRBV2 and TRBJ2-7; perhaps TRBD1 as D (6 bases). This CDR3 has 20 amino acids. The V end was cut by 4 bases, the J end by 4 bases, with 32 bases between. CDR1 and CDR2 from the germline V gene are SNHLY and FYNNEI.

The rearrangement joins TRBV30 to TRBJ1-5, with D unresolved. Germline assignment: CDR1 GTSNPN and CDR2 SVGIG (reference sequence). The CDR3 contains 12 residues. With 0 bases removed from V and 6 bases from J, the gap between germline ends came to 6 bases. CDR3 coding DNA: TGTGCCTGGAGTGTCGGGCCTCAGCCCCAGCATTTT. Translating gives CAWSVGPQPQHF.

The V call is TRBV3-1 (or the pseudogene TRBV3-2), the J call TRBJ1-2; the D gene is possibly TRBD1 (5 bases). Per the germline V gene, CDR1 is LGHDT and CDR2 is YNNKEL (reference sequence). V lost 4 bases and J 4 bases, leaving 10 bases between the germline ends. The CDR3 runs 13 residues. The CDR3 is CASSPRAGYGYTF. DNA of the CDR3: TGTGCCAGCAGCCCCAGGGCCGGCTATGGCTACACCTTC.

The chain joins TRBV28 to TRBJ2-7; TRBD1 agrees at 12 bases. CDR1 and CDR2 (germline): MDHEN, SYDVKM. The CDR3 runs to 15 residues. J gave up 4 bases and V 6 bases, and 7 bases lay outside the gene matches. CDR3 sequence (DNA): TGTGCCAGCAGCCAGGGACAGGGGGCTTGGTACGAGCAGTACTTC. Translating it yields CASSQGQGAWYEQYF.

J is TRBJ2-2 and V is TRBV5-4; 10 bases map to TRBD1. The CDR3 loop spans 17 amino acids. Germline CDR1 is SGHNT and CDR2 is YYREEE (reference sequence). The V segment lost 5 bases and the J segment 3 bases; nucleotides outside the gene matches: 10. The CDR3 sequence: CASSGPGQGPDTGELFF. The CDR3 bases are TGTGCCAGCAGTGGCCCGGGACAGGGGCCCGACACCGGGGAGCTGTTTTTT. The full variable domain, with the rest looked up from reference TRBV5-4 and TRBJ2-2, is ETGVTQSPTHLIKTRGQQVTLRCSSQSGHNTVSWYQQALGQGPQFIFQYYREEENGRGNFPPRFSGLQFPNYSSELNVNALELDDSALYLCASSGPGQGPDTGELFFGEGSRLTVL.

The rearrangement joins TRBV5-1 to TRBJ1-4; D gene unclear. Germline V gene sequence: CDR1 SGHRS, CDR2 YFSETQ. The CDR3 sequence is 16 residues long. V was shortened by 4 bases and J by 5 bases, with 18 bases between the two germline ends. DNA for the CDR3: TGCGCCAGCAGCGTACTAGGCCGGCAGGAAAATGAAAAACTGTTTTTT. Its translation is CASSVLGRQENEKLFF.

The chain uses TRBV6-5 and TRBJ1-2; 9 bases line up with TRBD1. The ends lost 6 bases at V and 4 bases at J; junction bases unmatched: 6. This CDR3 has 14 residues. Germline values: CDR1 MNHEY, CDR2 SVGAGI. CDR3 in DNA: TGTGCCAGCAGAATTTTGGGACAGGGCTATGGCTACACCTTC. Its translation: CASRILGQGYGYTF.

The V and J genes are TRBV7-6 and TRBJ2-5; D gene ambiguous. This CDR3 is built from 13 residues. Germline V CDR1 and CDR2: SGHVS, FNYEAQ. The V end was cut by 1 base, the J end by 10 bases, with 13 bases between. DNA of the CDR3: TGTGCCAGCAGCTTAGTTGTGGCCCATTTCCAGTACTTC. It codes for CASSLVVAHFQYF.

The J gene is TRBJ1-2, the V gene TRBV11-2; D is unresolved. The V gene lost 1 base and the J gene lost 7 bases, with 10 bases spanning the gap. Germline lookup yields CDR1 SGHAT and CDR2 FQNNGV. This CDR3 region has 13 residues. CDR3 in amino acids: CASSLGGTPGYTF. Written as DNA, the CDR3 is TGTGCCAGCAGCTTAGGGGGAACTCCTGGCTACACCTTC.

This clone was detected once. V is TRBV28 and J is TRBJ1-2; D gene unclear. Germline CDR1 and CDR2: MDHEN and SYDVKM. This CDR3 comprises 13 residues. Trimming cost V 6 bases and J 2 bases, with 10 bases left between them. CDR3 nucleotide sequence: TGTGCCAGCAGCCCCTCCGTCAACTATGGCTACACCTTC. It translates to CASSPSVNYGYTF.